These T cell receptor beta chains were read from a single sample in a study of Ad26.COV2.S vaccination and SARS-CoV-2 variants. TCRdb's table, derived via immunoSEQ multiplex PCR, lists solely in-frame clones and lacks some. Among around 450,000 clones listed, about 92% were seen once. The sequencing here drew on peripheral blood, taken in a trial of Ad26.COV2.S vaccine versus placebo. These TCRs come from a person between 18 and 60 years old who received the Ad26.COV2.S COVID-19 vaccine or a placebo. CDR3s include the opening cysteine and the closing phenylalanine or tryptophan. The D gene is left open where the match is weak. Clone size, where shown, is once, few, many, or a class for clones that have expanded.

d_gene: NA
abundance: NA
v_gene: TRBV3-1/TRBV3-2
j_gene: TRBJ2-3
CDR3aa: CASSQAVGGSTDTQYF
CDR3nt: TGTGCCAGCAGCCAAGCTGTAGGGGGGAGCACAGATACGCAGTATTTT

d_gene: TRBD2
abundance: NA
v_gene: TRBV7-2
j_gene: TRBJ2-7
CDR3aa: CASSLVPAGAYEQYF
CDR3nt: TGTGCCAGCAGCTTAGTACCAGCGGGGGCCTACGAGCAGTACTTC

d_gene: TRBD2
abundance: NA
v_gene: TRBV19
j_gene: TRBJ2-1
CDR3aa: CASRTSPPGLAGGEQFF
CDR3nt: TGTGCCAGTAGAACCTCACCGCCGGGGCTAGCGGGAGGGGAGCAGTTCTTC

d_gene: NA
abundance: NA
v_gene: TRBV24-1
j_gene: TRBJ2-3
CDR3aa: CATGERVARDTQYF
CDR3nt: TGTGCCACCGGAGAACGAGTGGCCAGAGATACGCAGTATTTT

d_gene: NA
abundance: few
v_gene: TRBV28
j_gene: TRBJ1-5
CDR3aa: CASSLLGGGQPQHF
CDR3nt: TGTGCCAGCAGTTTATTGGGGGGTGGACAGCCCCAGCATTTT

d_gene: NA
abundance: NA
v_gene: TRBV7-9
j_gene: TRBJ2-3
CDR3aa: CASSLRVDTQYF
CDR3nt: TGTGCCAGCAGCTTAAGGGTAGATACGCAGTATTTT

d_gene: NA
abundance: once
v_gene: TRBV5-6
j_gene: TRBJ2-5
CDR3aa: CASSLGVGRGETQYF
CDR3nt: TGTGCCAGCAGCTTGGGGGTAGGCAGGGGAGAGACCCAGTACTTC

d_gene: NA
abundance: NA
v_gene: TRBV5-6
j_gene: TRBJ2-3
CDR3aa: CASSPDAGFEDTQYF
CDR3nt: TGTGCCAGCAGCCCGGACGCGGGATTTGAAGATACGCAGTATTTT

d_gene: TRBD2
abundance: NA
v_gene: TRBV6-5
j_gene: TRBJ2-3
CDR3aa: CASNAGGSTDTQYF
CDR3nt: TGTGCCAGCAATGCGGGAGGGTCCACAGATACGCAGTATTTT

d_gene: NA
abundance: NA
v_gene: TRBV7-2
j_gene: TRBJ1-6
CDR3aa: CASSPTQGSYNSPLHF
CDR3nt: TGTGCCAGCAGCCCAACACAGGGCTCCTATAATTCACCCCTCCACTTT

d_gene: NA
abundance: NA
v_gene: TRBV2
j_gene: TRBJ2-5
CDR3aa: CASNPPGGAQYF
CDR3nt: TGTGCCAGCAACCCCCCAGGGGGGGCCCAGTACTTC

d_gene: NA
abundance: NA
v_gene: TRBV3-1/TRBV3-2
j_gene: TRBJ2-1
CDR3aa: CASSLISWRMSSYNEQFF
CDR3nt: TGTGCCAGCAGCCTTATCAGTTGGCGGATGAGCTCCTACAATGAGCAGTTCTTC

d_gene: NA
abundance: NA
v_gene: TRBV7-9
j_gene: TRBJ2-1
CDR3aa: CASSLVPGEQFF
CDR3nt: TGTGCCAGCAGCTTAGTCCCGGGAGAGCAGTTCTTC

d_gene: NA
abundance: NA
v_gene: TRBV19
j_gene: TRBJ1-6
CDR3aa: CASTPRGSNSPLHF
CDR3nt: TGTGCCAGTACCCCCAGGGGTAGTAACTCACCCCTCCACTTT

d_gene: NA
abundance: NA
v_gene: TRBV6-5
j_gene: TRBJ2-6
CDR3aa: CASSKDTGANVLTF
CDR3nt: TGTGCCAGCAGTAAGGATACTGGGGCCAACGTCCTGACTTTC